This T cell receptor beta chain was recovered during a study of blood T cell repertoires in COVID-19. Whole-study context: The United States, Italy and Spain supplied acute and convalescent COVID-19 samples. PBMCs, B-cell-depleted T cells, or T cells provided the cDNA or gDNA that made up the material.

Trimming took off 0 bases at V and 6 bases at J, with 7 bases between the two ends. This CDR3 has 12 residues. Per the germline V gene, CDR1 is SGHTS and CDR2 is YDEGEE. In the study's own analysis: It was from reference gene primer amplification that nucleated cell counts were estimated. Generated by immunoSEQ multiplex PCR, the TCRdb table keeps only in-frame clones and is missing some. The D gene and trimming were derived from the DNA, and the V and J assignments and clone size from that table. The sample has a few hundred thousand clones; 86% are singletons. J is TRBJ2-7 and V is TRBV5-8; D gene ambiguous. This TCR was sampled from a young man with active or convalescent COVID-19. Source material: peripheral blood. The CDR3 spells CASSLDLGEQYF. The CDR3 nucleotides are TGTGCCAGCAGCTTGGATCTCGGCGAGCAGTACTTC.